What follows describes a single T cell receptor beta chain. The source of the sample is a study of shared clonotypes between healthy human individuals. Clones were read by immunoSEQ multiplex PCR, and TCRdb kept only the in-frame ones, dropping some. Among 2 million to 2.5 million clones listed, around 93% were seen once. The CDR3 consists of 14 residues. V was pared by 5 bases and J by 4 bases, with 15 bases between. Germline CDR1 is LNHDA and CDR2 is SQIVND (reference sequence). Sample: naive CD4+ T cells from PBMCs. Stated subset: CD45RA+ positively selected. The chain uses TRBV19 and TRBJ2-7; perhaps TRBD1 as D (6 bases). The origin of this receptor is a man between 18 and 29 years old in good health. Some clones in this sample may be carry-over from other donors' samples. The CDR3 DNA follows: TGTGCCAGTAGTGCCAGGGGATACAAATACGAGCAGTACTTC. Its protein product is CASSARGYKYEQYF.